This T cell receptor (beta chain) appears in the sequencing data of a study of OX40 agonist ivuxolimab in advanced cancers. Study-level background: The dose-escalation cohort was about 80% male, with a mean age of about 58 years, ranging about 23 to 90. Study outcomes and limitations: Dosing at 0.1 to 3.0 mg/kg was accompanied by clonal expansion of CD4+ and CD8+ blood T cells by week 6. There were also nonresponders showing low normalized T-cell clonal expansion. Some of the lowest clonal expansion was seen in partial responders at 0.1-3.0 mg/kg.

The count of this clone is one. The antigen is undetermined. Profiling relied on immunoSEQ multiplex PCR, and the TCRdb table lists in-frame clones only, not all of them. The profile shows 70,000 or so clones, 92% of them singletons. CDR1 SGHDT and CDR2 YYEEEE come from the germline V gene. V lost 6 bases and J lost 3, with 9 bases in between. The CDR3 sequence is 12 residues long. The chain recombines TRBV5-6 with TRBJ1-2; D not certain. Sequenced material: CD4+ or CD8+ T cells sorted from blood, taken in a trial of the OX40 agonist ivuxolimab. The TCR was taken from an adult with an advanced solid tumor such as melanoma, head and neck, liver or kidney cancer. The CDR3 region is CASIGEHYGYTF. The CDR3 DNA reads TGTGCCAGCATTGGGGAGCACTATGGCTACACCTTC.